The 15 T cell receptor beta chains in this list originate from one sample, sequenced in a study of cytomegalovirus exposure and HLA in healthy donors. Assay used: immunoSEQ multiplex PCR; TCRdb lists only in-frame clones, some missing. The sample consists of 180,000 or so clones, 86% of them appearing once. Sequenced: PBMCs. The origin of the receptors is a man in his late teens or twenties in good health and CMV-seropositive.

The J gene is TRBJ2-3, the V gene TRBV30; no firm D call. V was trimmed by 5 bases and J by 6 bases, leaving 12 bases between them. Germline V gives CDR1 GTSNPN, CDR2 SVGIG (reference sequence). The length of the CDR3 is 12 residues. CDR3 sequence: CAWRSPADTQYF. The DNA of the CDR3 is TGTGCCTGGCGGAGTCCTGCCGATACGCAGTATTTT.

The V and J genes are TRBV28 and TRBJ1-2, with D hard to call. The CDR3 contains 14 residues. In germline, CDR1 is MDHEN, CDR2 SYDVKM. Trimming took off 3 bases at V and 4 bases at J, with 12 bases between the two ends. The DNA of the CDR3 is TGTGCCAGCAGTTTGGAGGTTTGGCTCTATGGCTACACCTTC. Translated: CASSLEVWLYGYTF.

This chain connects TRBV9 to TRBJ1-5, with D unclear. The CDR3 consists of 15 residues. V was pared by 0 bases and J by 6 bases, with 13 bases between. The germline V gene has CDR1 SGDLS and CDR2 YYNGEE. The CDR3 here is CASSVGEGRGQPQHF. Written as DNA, the CDR3 is TGTGCCAGCAGCGTAGGGGAGGGCCGGGGTCAGCCCCAGCATTTT.

The sample holds one count of this clone. The CDR3 region has the DNA TGTGCCAGCCTTAAGGAGGACACTGAAGCTTTCTTT. This gives the protein CASLKEDTEAFF. The J gene is TRBJ1-1, the V gene TRBV19; D is ambiguous. The germline V and J ends were trimmed by 9 bases and 3 bases, with 11 bases remaining between them. The CDR3 extends over 12 amino acids. Germline V gene sequence: CDR1 LNHDA, CDR2 SQIVND (reference sequence).

This clone was counted a single time. The rearrangement uses TRBV2 and TRBJ2-7; 9 positions agree with TRBD1. CDR3 size: 15 residues. The J segment lost 3 bases and the V segment lost 8 bases, leaving 11 bases of the junction unmatched. CDR1 and CDR2 from the germline V gene are SNHLY and FYNNEI. For the CDR3, the DNA is TGTGCCAGCGGGCCCGGGACAGGGATTAACTACGAGCAGTACTTC. It specifies CASGPGTGINYEQYF.

The rearrangement joins TRBV7-6 to TRBJ2-1; the D gene is possibly TRBD1 (5 bases). CDR1 and CDR2 (germline): SGHVS, FNYEAQ. Trimming removed 4 bases from V and 9 bases from J, with 13 bases in between. The CDR3 runs to 13 residues. CDR3 protein: CASSSGSLSEQFF. CDR3 coding DNA: TGTGCCAGCAGCTCAGGGTCTTTAAGTGAGCAGTTCTTC.

This rearrangement joins TRBV5-1 to TRBJ1-4; 7 positions agree with TRBD1. This CDR3 region has 18 residues. Looked up from germline, CDR1 is SGHRS and CDR2 is YFSETQ. V dropped 0 bases and J dropped 8; count of bases not matched to a gene: 16. For the CDR3, the DNA is TGCGCCAGCAGCTTGGATCCCCTTAACAGGGGCCTGGGAGAAAAACTGTTTTTT. This gives the protein CASSLDPLNRGLGEKLFF.

The rearrangement uses TRBV7-9 and TRBJ1-1; D possibly corresponds to TRBD1 (5 bases). The CDR3 runs to 18 residues. Germline-derived CDR1 and CDR2 are SEHNR and FQNEAQ (reference sequence). Between the trimmed V and J ends, which lost 5 bases and 11 bases, there was a span of 33 bases. The CDR3 loop is CASSPRTIGGAPAPEAFF. In DNA form, the CDR3 reads TGTGCCAGCAGCCCGAGGACGATCGGGGGAGCCCCAGCCCCAGAGGCTTTCTTT.

The chain employs TRBV7-8 and TRBJ2-6; D may be TRBD1 (5 bases). Germline CDR1 reads SGHVS; CDR2 reads FQNEAQ. V lost 1 base, J lost 12 bases, and 7 bases lay in between. This CDR3 spans 12 amino acids. The CDR3 spells CASSLEGAVLTF. The CDR3 DNA sequence: TGTGCCAGCAGCTTAGAAGGGGCCGTCCTGACTTTC.

The genes are TRBV7-2 and TRBJ2-3, with 9 positions matching TRBD2. CDR1 and CDR2 from the germline V gene are SGHTA and FQGNSA. After removal of 2 bases from V and 2 bases from J, the junction contained 5 bases not matched to a gene. The CDR3 is 16 residues long. The CDR3 sequence is CASSLLAGIFTDTQYF. The CDR3 nucleotides are TGTGCCAGCAGCTTACTAGCGGGGATCTTCACAGATACGCAGTATTTT.

The chain recombines TRBV5-6 with TRBJ2-7, with a possible D match to TRBD1 (6 bases). The CDR3 has 15 residues. The germline CDR1 and CDR2 sequences are SGHDT and YYEEEE. Trimming cost V 2 bases and J 2 bases, with 14 bases left between them. The CDR3 bases are TGTGCCAGCAGCTTCAGGGACACCGTCGCCTACGAGCAGTACTTC. Its protein product is CASSFRDTVAYEQYF.

The genes are TRBV19 and TRBJ1-5; 9 bases fit TRBD1. This CDR3 region has 14 residues. From germline, CDR1 is LNHDA and CDR2 SQIVND (reference sequence). With 6 bases clipped from V and 2 bases from J, the junction kept 2 bases outside the gene matches. The CDR3 loop reads CASRDRGGNQPQHF. CDR3 sequence (DNA): TGTGCCAGTAGGGACAGGGGCGGCAATCAGCCCCAGCATTTT. Looking up the rest from reference TRBV19 and TRBJ1-5 gives the full variable domain: DGGITQSPKYLFRKEGQNVTLSCEQNLNHDAMYWYRQDPGQGLRLIYYSQIVNDFQKGDIAEGYSVSREKKESFPLTVTSAQKNPTAFYLCASRDRGGNQPQHFGDGTRLSIL.

The gene calls are TRBV27 and TRBJ2-3, with a possible D match to TRBD2 (7 bases). The CDR3 sequence is 12 residues long. Germline V gene lookup returns CDR1 MNHEY and CDR2 SMNVEV (reference sequence). The V gene lost 3 bases and the J gene lost 9 bases, with 10 bases spanning the gap. CDR3 loop: CASSFGGPTQYF. CDR3 coding DNA: TGTGCCAGCAGTTTCGGGGGGCCCACGCAGTATTTT.

This clone was detected only once. The chain recombines TRBV7-2 with TRBJ2-1, with 8 nucleotides matching TRBD1. CDR3 length: 14 residues. The junction had 2 bases not matched to a gene; V was cut back by 2 bases and J by 5 bases. The germline CDR1 and CDR2 sequences are SGHTA and FQGNSA. The CDR3 reads CASSLQGADNEQFF. DNA for the CDR3: TGTGCCAGCAGCTTACAGGGGGCGGACAATGAGCAGTTCTTC. The full variable domain, completed using reference TRBV7-2 and TRBJ2-1, is GAGVSQSPSNKVTEKGKDVELRCDPISGHTALYWYRQSLGQGLEFLIYFQGNSAPDKSGLPSDRFSAERTGGSVSTLTIQRTQQEDSAVYLCASSLQGADNEQFFGPGTRLTVL.

This clone was recorded once. The J gene is TRBJ2-3, the V gene TRBV7-9; D gene ambiguous. Trimming removed 5 bases at V and 4 bases at J, with 7 bases between. The CDR3 length is 12 residues. Germline V lookup: CDR1 SEHNR, CDR2 FQNEAQ (reference sequence). CDR3 sequence (DNA): TGTGCCAGCAGCCGCGGTGCAGATACGCAGTATTTT. It is translated as CASSRGADTQYF.